Described below is a single TCR beta chain sequence and its context. This clonotype was detected only a few times. No cognate antigen has been identified for it. The record has no base qualities; no much larger clone is one base away. Here V drops 1 base and J drops 7 bases, and the junction holds 20 bases not matched to any gene. Per the germline V gene (reference sequence), DFQATT is the CDR1 and SNEGSKA is the CDR2. The CDR3 spans 18 residues, from the cysteine through the phenylalanine. Only CDR3 DNA is held: 54 bases, read in frame from base 1. These data come from a study of T cell repertoires in cytomegalovirus infection (dated by TCRdb to about 2019). Regarding the study in general: The HLA type of each donor mattered for the analysis, because public TCR beta signatures pointed to carriage of CMV infection along with the matching HLA type. Points the paper makes about the study in general: The ex vivo response was dominated by HLA-C-restricted CMV-specific TCR beta clonotypes, which also provided the single most frequent clonotype in two of eight donors. Cumulative frequency of public TCR beta family members discriminated carriers of CMV infection plus the relevant HLA type in this cohort and an independent 352-donor cohort.

TCRdb records Illumina HiSeq 1500 as the sequencer. TCRdb itself trimmed the public reads at Q25 with fastp, ran MiXCR and retained productive beta chains. Identical CDR3 proteins give one entry, which carries the most common genes and DNA. For this sample the table gives about 100,000 distinct CDR3 sequences, of which more than 20% were detected only once. The ten largest clones add up to about two fifths of the sample. The sequence joins TRBV20-1 to TRBJ2-7, with TRBD2 matching 9 junction bases. This TCR derives from a human donor in good health (CMV status not recorded). Some clones in this sample may be carry-over from other donors' samples. Sequencing was performed on CD8+ T cells from PBMCs. The CDR3: CSARAPIATDGGRAEQYF. The nucleotide sequence is given as TGCAGTGCTAGAGCCCCTATAGCTACAGATGGCGGGAGGGCGGAGCAGTACTTC.